Reported below is one T cell receptor beta chain. The antigen this receptor binds is unknown. The input lacks base qualities; no much larger clone sits a single base away. The sample is drawn from a study of coeliac disease (dated by TCRdb to the early 2020s). As for the study more broadly: Each coeliac patient was placed into one of three groups: newly diagnosed active disease, refractory coeliac disease type I, or disease controlled by a gluten-free diet. The study applied next-generation sequencing of rearranged TRB and TRG CDR3 regions to small intestinal lymphocyte fractions from coeliac and non-coeliac patients. Of the 30 or so patients in the full study, about 22 had coeliac disease confirmed by serology and 8 were controls with non-small intestinal disorders. TRB sequencing worked for samples from fewer than 35 subjects, and these included 24 paired bulk unsorted intraepithelial and lamina propria cell samples. High-resolution HLA typing was unavailable, so biased TRBV7-2 usage was queried as a proof of principle. The goal was to describe the TR repertoires of small intestinal T cells in active coeliac disease, in refractory type I coeliac disease, and in coeliac disease treated with a gluten-free diet.

The CDR3 has 12 amino acids, counting the end cysteine and phenylalanine. The retained sequence is limited to the CDR3, 36 bases, with the frame set at the first base. At the junction V is shortened by 5 bases and J by 9 bases; bases outside the gene matches: 3. According to the germline V gene, CDR1 reads SGHVS and CDR2 reads FQNEAQ. Aliquots of some 500,000 cells were frozen in DMSO/FBS in liquid nitrogen, and one aliquot per fraction was used for sequencing. All 30 or so patients in the study underwent endoscopy and small intestinal biopsy. Intraepithelial cells were released by stirring biopsies for one hour at 37°C in RPMI containing EGTA, MgCl2 and 1% FBS. Genomic DNA was extracted from frozen unsorted cell fractions using the Qiagen DNeasy blood extraction kit. Study-level results and caveats: Compared with controls, active coeliac intraepithelial and lamina propria samples had TRB and TRG repertoires of lower clonality, which suggests that diverse T cells were recruited. Separating intraepithelial cells from lamina propria cells did not give high-purity fractions, so cross-contamination between the two compartments may have occurred. TRB repertoires were mostly private, with most amino acid sequences found in only one sample, and V-gene usage showed no significant difference between disease groups. The authors judged the approach to be unsuitable for unbiased detection of gliadin-specific T cells, because gliadin-specific T cells are scarce and rarely shared between patients.

Library creation used the immunoSEQ multiplex PCR assay. The TR loci were subjected to amplification by multiplexed PCR, for which V gene segments served as targets of the forward primers and J gene segments as targets of the reverse primers. Amplified CDR3 regions were sequenced on the Illumina HiSeq System. Turning to the authors' computational methods: Closely related reads were merged by a nearest-neighbour algorithm to remove PCR and sequencing errors and to collapse the data into unique sequences. Two measures summarised the repertoires: clonality, and T cell density, defined as TR molecules per amount of genomic DNA input. CDR3 amino acid sequences present in at least 80% of unsorted samples were defined as public TRs, and these public TRs were then tested for differential abundance between coeliac and control samples. Disease-group differences in clonality and density were tested with Kruskal-Wallis tests followed by Dunn post-tests. As stored in TCRdb, this immuneACCESS dataset retains in-frame rearrangements with V and J assigned. A fraction of the clones does not appear; measured against another copy, unresolved V genes explain less than half of the discrepancy, and the remainder lacks a known reason. The DNA gave D and trimming, while V, J and clone size come from that table. This sample gives over 4,000 clones in total; 62% of them show up just once. 6.5% to 9.5% of the sample is held by the ten biggest clonotypes.

What was sequenced was intraepithelial lymphocytes from the gut. The cell subset or site label here, explained by the study, means: intraepithelial cell (IEC) fraction of small intestinal biopsy. This TCR derives from a young woman with active celiac disease. The V and J genes are TRBV7-8 and TRBJ2-1, with 8 bases aligning to TRBD2. The CDR3 has the sequence CASSLTSGEQFF. The DNA sequence reads TGTGCCAGCAGCCTCACTAGCGGTGAGCAGTTCTTC.